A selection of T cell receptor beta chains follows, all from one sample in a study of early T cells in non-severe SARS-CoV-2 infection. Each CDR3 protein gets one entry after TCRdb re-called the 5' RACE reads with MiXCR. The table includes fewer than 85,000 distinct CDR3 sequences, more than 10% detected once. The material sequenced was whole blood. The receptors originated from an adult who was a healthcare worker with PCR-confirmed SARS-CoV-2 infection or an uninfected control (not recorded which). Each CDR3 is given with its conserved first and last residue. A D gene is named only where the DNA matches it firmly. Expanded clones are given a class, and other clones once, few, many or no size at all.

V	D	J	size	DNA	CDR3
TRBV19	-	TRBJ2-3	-	TGTGCCAGTAGTCCCAAGCTGGGTCCATCCCCAGATACGCAGTATTTT	CASSPKLGPSPDTQYF
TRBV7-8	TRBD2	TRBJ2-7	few	TGTGCCAGCAGCTCCTTTAGGATAGCGGGCCTCTACGAGCAGTACTTC	CASSSFRIAGLYEQYF
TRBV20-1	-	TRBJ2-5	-	TGCAGTGCTTCCTACCAGGGGAGCCCCCAAGAGACCCAGTACTTC	CSASYQGSPQETQYF
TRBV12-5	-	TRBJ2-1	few	TGTGCTAGTGGTTTGGGACAGGCCTCCTACAATGAGCAGTTCTTC	CASGLGQASYNEQFF
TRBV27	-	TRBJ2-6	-	TGTGCCACCTTCGGTTTTTCTGGGGCCAACGTCCTGACTTTC	CATFGFSGANVLTF
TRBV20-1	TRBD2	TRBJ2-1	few	TGCAGTGCTAGGGCCCGTAGCGGGGGGGCCTACAATGAGCAGTTCTTC	CSARARSGGAYNEQFF
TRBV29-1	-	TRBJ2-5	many	TGCAGCGTTGCAGCCCAAGAGACCCAGTACTTC	CSVAAQETQYF
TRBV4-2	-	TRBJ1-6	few	TGTGCCAGCACCATGGGGGGCGCTGGATCACCCCTCCACTTT	CASTMGGAGSPLHF
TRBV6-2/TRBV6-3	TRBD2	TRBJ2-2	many	TGTGCCAGCAGTTACTCCCAAGCGGGAGTAAACACCGGGGAGCTGTTTTTT	CASSYSQAGVNTGELFF
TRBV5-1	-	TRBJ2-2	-	TGCGCCAGCAGCTTGCGTCCAGGGGACTTTTCTTACACCGGGGAGCTGTTTTTT	CASSLRPGDFSYTGELFF
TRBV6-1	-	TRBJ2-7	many	TGTGCCAGCAGTGAAGCTACAGCCGAATCCTACGAGCAGTACTTC	CASSEATAESYEQYF
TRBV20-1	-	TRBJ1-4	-	TGCAGTGCTTCCCCGGGACGGGTTAATGAAAAACTGTTTTTT	CSASPGRVNEKLFF
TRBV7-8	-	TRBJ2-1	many	TGTGCCAGCAGCCCGTCCTTTTGGGCCCCCAACTACAATGAGCAGTTCTTC	CASSPSFWAPNYNEQFF
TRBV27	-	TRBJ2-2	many	TGTGCCAGCCGGTTGTTAGCGGAGACTACCGGGGAGCTGTTTTTT	CASRLLAETTGELFF
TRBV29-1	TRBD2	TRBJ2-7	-	TGCAGCGTTGAAGACGGTGCTAGCGGCTACGAGCAGTACTTC	CSVEDGASGYEQYF
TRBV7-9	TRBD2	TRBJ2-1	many	TGTGCCAGCAGCTTAGGGGCTAGCGGAGACAATGAGCAGTTCTTC	CASSLGASGDNEQFF
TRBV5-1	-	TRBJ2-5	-	TGCGCCAGCAGCTATAACACAGGCAGCCAAGAGACCCAGTACTTC	CASSYNTGSQETQYF
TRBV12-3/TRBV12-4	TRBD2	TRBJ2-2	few	TGTGGGAGCGCTAGCGGGACAACTTCCTGGGGGGAGCTGTTTTTT	CGSASGTTSWGELFF
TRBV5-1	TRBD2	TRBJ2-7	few	TGCGCCAGCAGCCCCCCGGTAGCGGGATTTTACGAGCAGTACTTC	CASSPPVAGFYEQYF
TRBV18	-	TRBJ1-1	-	TGTGCCAGCTCACTAGCTAGGGCTGAAGCTTTCTTT	CASSLARAEAFF
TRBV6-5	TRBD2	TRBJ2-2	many	TGTGCCAGCAGTCGGACTAGCGCGAACACCGGGGAGCTGTTTTTT	CASSRTSANTGELFF
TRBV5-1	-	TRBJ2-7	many	TGCGCCAGCAGCTTGCGGGCCGGGGGACCCACCTCCTACGAGCAGTACTTC	CASSLRAGGPTSYEQYF
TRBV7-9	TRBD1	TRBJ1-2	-	TGTGCCAGCAGCTTAAGAGGGGGCGCCGATGGCTACACCTTC	CASSLRGGADGYTF